The 21 T cell receptor beta chains in this list originate from one sample, sequenced in a study of Ad26.COV2.S vaccination and SARS-CoV-2 variants. Method: immunoSEQ multiplex PCR; TCRdb's copy keeps in-frame clones and lacks some. The profile shows about 350,000 clones, roughly nine tenths of them singletons. The starting material was peripheral blood, obtained after recovery from COVID-19. These receptors were obtained from a human donor who had recovered from COVID-19.

The rearrangement uses TRBV18 and TRBJ2-5, with D perhaps TRBD2 (6 bases). V dropped 3 bases and J dropped 4 bases, with 12 bases sitting between them. The CDR3 contains 14 residues. Germline V lookup: CDR1 KGHSH, CDR2 LQKENI. CDR3 nucleotide sequence: TGTGCCAGCTCACCCCAGACTAGTACAGAGACCCAGTACTTC. Translated: CASSPQTSTETQYF.

The rearrangement links TRBV9 to TRBJ2-2; D possibly corresponds to TRBD1 (6 bases). V lost 0 bases to trimming and J lost 5 bases, with 11 bases between them. CDR1 and CDR2 (germline): SGDLS, YYNGEE. CDR3 length: 15 amino acids. In DNA form, the CDR3 reads TGTGCCAGCAGCGTAGCAGGGGCGGGTACCGGGGAGCTGTTTTTT. It is translated as CASSVAGAGTGELFF.

V usage is TRBV7-2 and J usage is TRBJ1-6; possible D gene TRBD1, 5 bases. Looked up from germline, CDR1 is SGHTA and CDR2 is FQGNSA. This CDR3 comprises 19 residues. Deletions cut 5 bases from V and 6 bases from J, with 26 bases between. CDR3 sequence reads: CASSLPPHLGGGFNSPLHF. CDR3 sequence (DNA): TGTGCCAGCAGCCTGCCCCCCCACCTCGGCGGGGGTTTTAATTCACCCCTCCACTTT.

The V call is TRBV4-3, the J call TRBJ2-7; 8 bases align to TRBD2. The CDR3 length is 13 residues. The trim removed 0 bases at V and 6 bases at J, leaving 1 base unmatched. Per germline, CDR1 LGHNA and CDR2 YSLEER. The CDR3 protein is CASSQERGAEQYF. The CDR3 DNA reads TGCGCCAGCAGCCAAGAGCGGGGGGCCGAGCAGTACTTC.

This clone was recorded only once. The V and J genes are TRBV13 and TRBJ1-1; unclear D gene. Germline V gene sequence: CDR1 PRHDT, CDR2 FYEKMQ (reference sequence). This CDR3 is built from 13 residues. The germline V and J ends were trimmed by 5 bases and 1 base, with 8 bases remaining between them. The CDR3 DNA sequence: TGTGCCAGCAGCCCCGACGGGAACACTGAAGCTTTCTTT. Its protein is CASSPDGNTEAFF.

The chain carries TRBV2 and TRBJ2-5; no clear D gene. Trimming took off 7 bases at V and 3 bases at J, with 9 bases between the two ends. Germline-derived CDR1 and CDR2 are SNHLY and FYNNEI. The CDR3 has 12 amino acids. CDR3 sequence: CASNRRKETQYF. DNA for the CDR3: TGTGCCAGCAATCGTAGGAAAGAGACCCAGTACTTC. Complete variable domain (other parts from reference TRBV2 and TRBJ2-5): EPEVTQTPSHQVTQMGQEVILRCVPISNHLYFYWYRQILGQKVEFLVSFYNNEISEKSEIFDDQFSVERPDGSNFTLKIRSTKLEDSAMYFCASNRRKETQYFGPGTRLLVL.

The chain has TRBV7-9 and TRBJ2-5, with D perhaps TRBD1 (6 bases). The CDR3 runs to 15 residues. V was pared by 5 bases and J by 5 bases, with 18 bases between. Germline assignment: CDR1 SEHNR and CDR2 FQNEAQ (reference sequence). CDR3 coding DNA: TGTGCCAGCAGCCGAGTACAGGGAAGAGAGGAGACCCAGTACTTC. Protein: CASSRVQGREETQYF.

The chain carries TRBV7-9 and TRBJ1-2; D perhaps matches TRBD1 (6 bases). The ends were cut back, 4 bases at V and 4 bases at J, with 13 bases in the middle. CDR3 length: 14 amino acids. The germline V gene encodes CDR1 SEHNR and CDR2 FQNEAQ (reference sequence). DNA of the CDR3: TGTGCCAGCAGCTCATCCAGGGGTGGCTATGGCTACACCTTC. It specifies CASSSSRGGYGYTF. The variable domain in full, with the rest retrieved from reference TRBV7-9 and TRBJ1-2, is DTGVSQNPRHKITKRGQNVTFRCDPISEHNRLYWYRQTLGQGPEFLTYFQNEAQLEKSRLLSDRFSAERPKGSFSTLEIQRTEQGDSAMYLCASSSSRGGYGYTFGSGTRLTVV.

The V call is TRBV3-1 (or the pseudogene TRBV3-2), the J call TRBJ1-1; D ambiguous. CDR3 length equals 16 residues. V was cut by 0 bases and J by 1 base, with 12 bases left in between. CDR1 and CDR2 (germline): LGHDT, YNNKEL (reference sequence). The CDR3 here is CASSQEMAAKNTEAFF. In DNA, the CDR3 is TGTGCCAGCAGCCAAGAGATGGCAGCGAAGAACACTGAAGCTTTCTTT.

The V gene is TRBV5-5, the J gene TRBJ2-5; 14 bases align to TRBD2. CDR3 length equals 17 residues. With 0 bases clipped from V and 4 bases from J, the junction kept 5 bases outside the gene matches. Germline V gene sequence: CDR1 SGHKS, CDR2 YYEKEE (reference sequence). The CDR3 nucleotides read TGTGCCAGCAGCTTGGCCGGGACTAGCGGGGGCGGAGAGACCCAGTACTTC. The encoded protein is CASSLAGTSGGGETQYF.

The V and J genes are TRBV5-1 and TRBJ2-7, with D perhaps assigned TRBD1 or TRBD2 (6 bases each). The V and J ends lost 0 bases and 2 bases respectively, with 12 bases between them. This CDR3 has 15 amino acids. Germline V lookup: CDR1 SGHRS, CDR2 YFSETQ. For the CDR3, the DNA is TGCGCCAGCAGCTTGGGTTCGAGGGGGGCCTACGAGCAGTACTTC. The encoded protein is CASSLGSRGAYEQYF.

This chain's CDR3 is CASSYLVRDSEQPQHF. The CDR3 coding sequence is TGTGCCAGCAGCTACTTGGTACGGGACAGTGAACAGCCCCAGCATTTT. V gene TRBV7-8 combines with J gene TRBJ1-5; TRBD1 aligns across 7 bases. This CDR3 has 16 amino acids. Germline assignment: CDR1 SGHVS and CDR2 FQNEAQ. V was pared by 4 bases and J by 7 bases, with 13 bases of the junction left unmatched.

The J gene is TRBJ1-1, the V gene TRBV7-3; TRBD1 might be the D (6 bases). Per the germline V gene, CDR1 is SGHTA and CDR2 is FQGTGA. The V gene lost 5 bases and the J gene lost 3 bases, with 16 bases spanning the gap. This CDR3 contains 15 residues. CDR3 coding DNA: TGTGCCAGCAGCGCCTCCCAGGGGAGTTACACTGAAGCTTTCTTT. Protein sequence: CASSASQGSYTEAFF.

This sequence joins TRBV11-2 and TRBJ1-2; D not resolved. V lost 1 base and J 0 bases, leaving 9 bases between the germline ends. The CDR3 spans 15 residues. CDR1 and CDR2 from the germline V gene are SGHAT and FQNNGV. CDR3 sequence reads: CASSLGPGPNYGYTF. CDR3 DNA sequence: TGTGCCAGCAGCTTAGGCCCAGGACCTAACTATGGCTACACCTTC.

The genes are TRBV6-1 and TRBJ1-2; 7 nucleotides match TRBD1. CDR1 is MNHNS and CDR2 is SASEGT in the germline V gene. The length of the CDR3 is 16 residues. The V gene end was trimmed by 3 bases and the J gene end by 7 bases; junction bases not matched to a gene: 14. DNA of the CDR3: TGTGCCAGCAGTGACACTCGCCGGGACAGTGATCGTGGCTACACCTTC. Its translation: CASSDTRRDSDRGYTF.

The chain has TRBV4-1 and TRBJ1-1; tentatively, D is TRBD1 (5 bases). This CDR3 comprises 14 residues. Per germline, CDR1 MGHRA and CDR2 YSYEKL. V was clipped by 6 bases and J by 1 base, with 12 bases between them. CDR3 DNA: TGCGCCAGCAGTCGTGGGGCCCAGAACACTGAAGCTTTCTTT. Encoded protein: CASSRGAQNTEAFF.

The chain links TRBV5-1 to TRBJ2-5; D unclear. Trimming removed 5 bases at V and 5 bases at J, with 13 bases between. The CDR3 is made up of 13 amino acids. CDR1 and CDR2 from the germline V gene are SGHRS and YFSETQ. This CDR3 is CASRREAPETQYF. Here the CDR3 DNA reads TGCGCCAGCAGGAGAGAGGCCCCGGAGACCCAGTACTTC.

This chain uses TRBV6-5 with TRBJ2-1; 7 bases agree with TRBD2. The CDR3 contains 16 residues. Looked up from germline, CDR1 is MNHEY and CDR2 is SVGAGI. Trimming took 0 bases from V and 5 from J; bases not matched to a gene: 7. CDR3 protein: CASSYSKASGNNEQFF. CDR3 nucleotide sequence: TGTGCCAGCAGTTACTCGAAAGCTAGCGGAAACAATGAGCAGTTCTTC.

J is TRBJ1-1 and V is TRBV6-5, with D maybe TRBD1 (5 bases). The CDR3 contains 14 residues. Per germline, CDR1 MNHEY and CDR2 SVGAGI. V was shortened by 5 bases and J by 10 bases, with 20 bases between the two germline ends. The CDR3: CASSPRGREQGAFF. The CDR3 nucleotides read TGTGCCAGCAGTCCACGGGGACGCGAGCAGGGAGCTTTCTTT.

The CDR3, as DNA: TGCAGCGGAACAAATCGGGATAACTATGGCTACACCTTC. Translating it yields CSGTNRDNYGYTF. The rearrangement uses TRBV29-1 and TRBJ1-2; D is unclear. CDR1 and CDR2 (germline): SQVTM, ANQGSEA. The CDR3 sequence is 13 residues long. With 7 bases removed from V and 1 base from J, the gap between germline ends came to 13 bases.

This chain joins TRBV6-5 and TRBJ2-7; D may be TRBD2 (5 bases). V was pared by 6 bases and J by 3 bases, with 12 bases between. Looked up from germline, CDR1 is MNHEY and CDR2 is SVGAGI. This CDR3 region has 13 residues. In DNA, the CDR3 is TGTGCCAGCAGCCCCGCGGGCGTCTACGAGCAGTACTTC. Protein product: CASSPAGVYEQYF.